Shown below are 20 T cell receptor beta chains from a single sample sequenced in a study of cytomegalovirus exposure and HLA in healthy donors. Primers for the PCR totalled 60 Vbeta and 13 Jbeta. Data came from immunoSEQ multiplex PCR; TCRdb stores just in-frame clones and leaves some out. Of 95,000 to 150,000 clones listed, around three quarters are singletons. The sequenced material came from PBMCs. All receptors come from a man aged 30 to 39 in good health and CMV-seronegative.

The chain uses TRBV7-2 and TRBJ1-4; D is undetermined. The CDR3 is made up of 13 amino acids. Germline-derived CDR1 and CDR2 are SGHTA and FQGNSA. The ends were cut back, 5 bases at V and 4 bases at J, with 8 bases in the middle. CDR3 bases: TGTGCCAGCAGCCCACAGCTTAATGAAAAACTGTTTTTT. Protein: CASSPQLNEKLFF.

This clone was seen once. V usage is TRBV6-1 and J usage is TRBJ1-1; D is perhaps TRBD1 (6 bases). With 3 bases removed from V and 7 bases from J, the gap between germline ends came to 15 bases. Germline CDR1 is MNHNS and CDR2 is SASEGT. The CDR3 spans 14 residues. The CDR3 DNA is TGTGCCAGCAGTGAGGTCGGGGGGCGGGTTGAAGCTTTCTTT. The encoded protein is CASSEVGGRVEAFF.

V and J are TRBV5-1 and TRBJ2-2, with TRBD1 as a possible D gene (6 bases). The CDR3 extends over 15 amino acids. V lost 4 bases and J lost 1, with 11 bases in between. Germline V lookup: CDR1 SGHRS, CDR2 YFSETQ. The CDR3 protein is CASSSSTGNTGELFF. The CDR3 DNA sequence: TGCGCCAGCAGCAGCTCGACAGGGAACACCGGGGAGCTGTTTTTT.

DNA of the CDR3: TGTGCCTGGAGCCTCGGGGGGCTGGCTGGAAACACCATATATTTT. This sequence encodes CAWSLGGLAGNTIYF. The chain couples TRBV30 to TRBJ1-3; D is possibly TRBD1 (6 bases). The CDR3 runs to 15 residues. Trimming shortened V by 3 bases and J by 2 bases, and 14 bases separated the two germline ends. The germline V gene has CDR1 GTSNPN and CDR2 SVGIG (reference sequence).

V usage is TRBV7-9 and J usage is TRBJ2-3; D not resolved. V dropped 3 bases and J dropped 0 bases, with 7 bases sitting between them. The CDR3 consists of 14 residues. Germline CDR1 SEHNR, CDR2 FQNEAQ (reference sequence). In DNA form, the CDR3 reads TGTGCCAGCAGCTTGGGCCTTAGCACAGATACGCAGTATTTT. It translates to CASSLGLSTDTQYF. Supplemented by reference TRBV7-9 and TRBJ2-3, the full variable domain reads DTGVSQNPRHKITKRGQNVTFRCDPISEHNRLYWYRQTLGQGPEFLTYFQNEAQLEKSRLLSDRFSAERPKGSFSTLEIQRTEQGDSAMYLCASSLGLSTDTQYFGPGTRLTVL.

V usage is TRBV18 and J usage is TRBJ2-1; 7 nucleotides agree with TRBD1. The germline CDR1 and CDR2 sequences are KGHSH and LQKENI. J lost 4 bases, V lost 5 bases, and 5 bases had no gene match. The CDR3 is 14 residues long. The DNA for the CDR3 is TGTGCCAGCTCAGGACAGGTGGGTTACAATGAGCAGTTCTTC. Translating it yields CASSGQVGYNEQFF.

This clone was counted a few times. The chain uses TRBV23-1 and TRBJ2-5; 7 nucleotides align to TRBD2. Judging by the DNA end, TRBJ2-7 fits better; the J call may be wrong. TRBV23-1 is noted as an ORF with a role that remains uncertain. The CDR3 totals 15 residues. The CDR3 DNA reads as TGCGCCAGCAGTCACAGTCAGGGAGGGACCTACGAGCAGTACTTC. Its translation: CASSHSQGGTYEQYF.

CDR3 DNA: TGTGCCAGCGAGGTGTGGGACAGACACTCTGGGGCCAACGTCCTGACTTTC. This translates into CASEVWDRHSGANVLTF. The V call is TRBV6-4, the J call TRBJ2-6, with TRBD1 identical over 7 bases. The CDR3 contains 17 residues. Germline lookup yields CDR1 MRHNA and CDR2 SNTAGT. V shed 8 bases and J 0 bases; nucleotides not matched to a gene: 10.

This sequence joins TRBV5-4 and TRBJ2-2; TRBD2 aligns across 8 bases. J was trimmed by 4 bases and V by 4 bases; bases with no gene match: 6. CDR1 is SGHNT and CDR2 is YYREEE in the germline V gene (reference sequence). The CDR3 loop spans 15 amino acids. The CDR3 nucleotides are TGTGCCAGCAGCGAAAGCGGGAGTGTCACCGGGGAGCTGTTTTTT. It encodes CASSESGSVTGELFF. Full variable domain (missing parts from reference TRBV5-4 and TRBJ2-2): ETGVTQSPTHLIKTRGQQVTLRCSSQSGHNTVSWYQQALGQGPQFIFQYYREEENGRGNFPPRFSGLQFPNYSSELNVNALELDDSALYLCASSESGSVTGELFFGEGSRLTVL.

V usage is TRBV28 and J usage is TRBJ1-2, with TRBD1 identical over 10 bases. Germline trimming cut 4 bases from V and 4 bases from J; bases unmatched to any gene: 6. CDR1 is MDHEN and CDR2 is SYDVKM in the germline V gene. The length of the CDR3 is 15 residues. For the CDR3, the DNA is TGTGCCAGCAGTTCCCAGGGGACAGGGGTCTATGGCTACACCTTC. Its protein product is CASSSQGTGVYGYTF.

The chain couples TRBV6-1 to TRBJ2-7; D unresolved. The V gene's germline CDR1 is MNHNS and CDR2 SASEGT. V was shortened by 8 bases and J by 6 bases, with 17 bases between the two germline ends. There are 13 residues in the CDR3. For the CDR3, the DNA is TGTGCCAGCCTGCCACAGCCACCTTTCGAGCAGTACTTC. Translating gives CASLPQPPFEQYF.

The chain combines TRBV7-2 with TRBJ2-7; D is possibly TRBD1 (7 bases). The CDR3 covers 16 residues. Germline V gene lookup returns CDR1 SGHTA and CDR2 FQGNSA. V lost 4 bases, J lost 1 base, and 17 bases lay in between. The CDR3 region is CASSSGGGRGSYEQYF. The CDR3 coding sequence is TGTGCCAGCAGCTCCGGAGGGGGCAGGGGGTCCTACGAGCAGTACTTC.

The rearrangement uses TRBV5-1 and TRBJ2-7; TRBD1 is a possible D gene (6 bases). Trimming removed 0 bases from V and 6 bases from J, with 13 bases in between. This CDR3 region has 14 residues. The germline V gene has CDR1 SGHRS and CDR2 YFSETQ. The CDR3 DNA is TGCGCCAGCAGCTTGGACAGGGTCGTTATCGAGCAGTACTTC. It is translated as CASSLDRVVIEQYF.

The CDR3 loop is CASEGNYGYTF. The CDR3 nucleotides are TGTGCCAGCGAGGGTAACTATGGCTACACCTTC. The chain joins TRBV6-6 to TRBJ1-2; D is undetermined. The germline V gene has CDR1 MNHNY and CDR2 SVGAGI (reference sequence). Trimming shortened V by 8 bases and J by 1 base, and 5 bases separated the two germline ends. The CDR3 has 11 amino acids.

The chain couples TRBV5-1 to TRBJ1-1; D unclear. The ends were cut back, 0 bases at V and 4 bases at J, with 13 bases in the middle. The CDR3 totals 15 residues. The germline V gene encodes CDR1 SGHRS and CDR2 YFSETQ. CDR3 nucleotides: TGCGCCAGCAGCTTGGCCGTACAGCATTCCACTGAAGCTTTCTTT. The encoded protein is CASSLAVQHSTEAFF.

This clone has a single count. Other DNA sequences of this sample code for an identical CDR3. The chain combines TRBV5-6 with TRBJ2-5, with D tentatively TRBD1 (6 bases). Trimming left V 4 bases short and J 5 bases short, with 21 bases between. Germline lookup yields CDR1 SGHDT and CDR2 YYEEEE. The CDR3 loop spans 16 amino acids. The CDR3 DNA is TGTGCCAGCAGCGGAACAGGGACAAGAGGAGCGGAGACCCAGTACTTC. Translating gives CASSGTGTRGAETQYF.

This clone was recorded a few times. The rearrangement joins TRBV6-5 to TRBJ2-2, with a weak D call TRBD2 (6 bases). The length of the CDR3 is 13 residues. Trimming took off 9 bases at V and 5 bases at J, with 13 bases between the two ends. In germline, CDR1 is MNHEY, CDR2 SVGAGI. The CDR3 loop is CASRRGRTGELFF. CDR3 sequence (DNA): TGTGCCAGTCGGCGAGGGAGGACCGGGGAGCTGTTTTTT.

The gene calls are TRBV28 and TRBJ2-7, with D perhaps matching TRBD2 (7 bases). V gave up 10 bases and J gave up 4 bases, with 17 bases separating them. The CDR3 is made up of 13 amino acids. Germline CDR1 and CDR2: MDHEN and SYDVKM. CDR3 in amino acids: CATQRGGRYEQYF. In nucleotides, the CDR3 is TGTGCCACCCAGAGGGGGGGTCGTTACGAGCAGTACTTC.

This chain connects TRBV9 to TRBJ1-5; maybe TRBD1 (6 bases). CDR3 length: 16 amino acids. Trimming shortened V by 3 bases and J by 1 base, and 14 bases separated the two germline ends. Germline V gene data show CDR1 as SGDLS and CDR2 as YYNGEE. The CDR3, as DNA: TGTGCCAGCAGCGCGGGGGGGGCTTGGAGCAATCAGCCCCAGCATTTT. Translating gives CASSAGGAWSNQPQHF.

This clone was seen a handful of times. The chain recombines TRBV10-3 with TRBJ1-1, with TRBD1 identical over 8 bases. Germline CDR1 and CDR2: ENHRY and SYGVKD. The ends lost 6 bases at V and 6 bases at J; junction bases unmatched: 6. The CDR3 is 13 amino acids. The CDR3: CAISGQGYAEAFF. For the CDR3, the DNA is TGTGCCATCAGCGGACAGGGATACGCTGAAGCTTTCTTT.